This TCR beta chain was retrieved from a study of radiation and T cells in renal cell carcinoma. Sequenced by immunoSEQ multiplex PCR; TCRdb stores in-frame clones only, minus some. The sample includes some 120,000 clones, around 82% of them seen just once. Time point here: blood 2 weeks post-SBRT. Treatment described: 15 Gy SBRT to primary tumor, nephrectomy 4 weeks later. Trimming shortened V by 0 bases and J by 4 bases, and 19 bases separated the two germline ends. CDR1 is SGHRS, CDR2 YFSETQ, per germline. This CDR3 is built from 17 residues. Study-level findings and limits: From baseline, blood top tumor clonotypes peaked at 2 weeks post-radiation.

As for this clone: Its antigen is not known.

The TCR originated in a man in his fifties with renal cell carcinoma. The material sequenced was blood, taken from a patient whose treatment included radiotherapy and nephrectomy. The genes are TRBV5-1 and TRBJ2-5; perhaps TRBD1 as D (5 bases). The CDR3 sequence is CASSLAGLAGNLETQYF. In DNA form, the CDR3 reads TGCGCCAGCAGCTTGGCCGGGCTCGCAGGGAATTTAGAGACCCAGTACTTC. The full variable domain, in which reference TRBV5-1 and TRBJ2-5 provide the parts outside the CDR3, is KAGVTQTPRYLIKTRGQQVTLSCSPISGHRSVSWYQQTPGQGLQFLFEYFSETQRNKGNFPGRFSGRQFSNSRSEMNVSTLELGDSALYLCASSLAGLAGNLETQYFGPGTRLLVL.